The entry below gives a single T cell receptor beta chain sequence along with its context. Its matching antigen is unknown. This specimen belongs to a study of T cell responses to AZD1222 COVID-19 vaccine. Looking at the study overall: Some second doses came at about 4 weeks and others at about 12 weeks; these were pooled. Study conclusions and caveats: Spike-specific TCR breadth and depth both grew after two AZD1222 doses. Repertoire sampling happened only post peak T cell response.

The method was immunoSEQ multiplex PCR; TCRdb's version includes in-frame clones alone and lacks a portion of them. In the table there are about 150,000 clones, 93% of which are singletons. The source material was peripheral blood, sampled on day 0 of AZD1222 vaccination. This clonotype was sampled from an adult in good health.

CDR3 DNA: TGTGCCAGCAGTATCCTAGCGGGAGAAGATACGCAGTATTTT. Protein: CASSILAGEDTQYF. The rearrangement joins TRBV6-5 to TRBJ2-3, with 10 bases identical to TRBD2. V lost 5 bases and J lost 5; bases outside the gene matches: 4. CDR1 and CDR2 (germline): MNHEY, SVGAGI. The CDR3 spans 14 residues.